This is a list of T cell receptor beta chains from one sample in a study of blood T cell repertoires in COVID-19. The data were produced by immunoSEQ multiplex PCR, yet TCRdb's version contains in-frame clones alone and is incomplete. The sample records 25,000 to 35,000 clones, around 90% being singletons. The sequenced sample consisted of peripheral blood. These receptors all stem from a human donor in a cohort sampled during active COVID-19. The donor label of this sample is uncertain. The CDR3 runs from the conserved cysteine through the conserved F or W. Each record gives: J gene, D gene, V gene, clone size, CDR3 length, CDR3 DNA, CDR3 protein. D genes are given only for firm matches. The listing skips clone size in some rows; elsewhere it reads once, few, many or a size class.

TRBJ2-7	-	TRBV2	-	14	TGTGCCAGCAGTGAAGCAGGGGGAAGGGGCGAGCAGTACTTC	CASSEAGGRGEQYF
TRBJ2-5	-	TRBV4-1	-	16	TGCGCCAGCAGCCACTATTACAGGGTTGGCGGAGAGACCCAGTACTTC	CASSHYYRVGGETQYF
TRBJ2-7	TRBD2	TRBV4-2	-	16	TGTGCCAGCAGCCAAGATTTAGCGGGAGGAAGGAACGAGCAGTACTTC	CASSQDLAGGRNEQYF
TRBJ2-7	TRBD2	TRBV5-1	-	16	TGCGCCAGCAGCTTGTGGGGGACTAGCGGGATCGACGAGCAGTACTTC	CASSLWGTSGIDEQYF
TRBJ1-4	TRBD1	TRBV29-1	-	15	TGCAGCGTGGCCATTACCGGGACAGCCGGCGAAAAACTGTTTTTT	CSVAITGTAGEKLFF
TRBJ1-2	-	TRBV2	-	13	TGTGCCAGCAGTGAAGGCAGGCAGGAAGGCTACACCTTC	CASSEGRQEGYTF
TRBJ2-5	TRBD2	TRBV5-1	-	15	TGCGCCAGCAGCTTAGAAACTAGCGTCGGAGAGACCCAGTACTTC	CASSLETSVGETQYF
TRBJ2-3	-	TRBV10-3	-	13	TGTGCCATCAGTTTGTCAGACACAGATACGCAGTATTTT	CAISLSDTDTQYF
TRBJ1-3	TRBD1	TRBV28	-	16	TGTGCCAGCAGTTACCCCGACAGGGCCTCTGGAAACACCATATATTTT	CASSYPDRASGNTIYF
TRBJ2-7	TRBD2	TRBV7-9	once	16	TGTGCCAGCAGCAGGACTAGCGGGAGGTCCTCCTACGAGCAGTACTTC	CASSRTSGRSSYEQYF
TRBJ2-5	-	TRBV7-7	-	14	TGTGCCAGCAGCTTAGCGCAGGAAGGAGAGACCCAGTACTTC	CASSLAQEGETQYF
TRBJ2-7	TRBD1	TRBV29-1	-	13	TGCAGCGTATGGACAGGGAGCTCCTACGAGCAGTACTTC	CSVWTGSSYEQYF
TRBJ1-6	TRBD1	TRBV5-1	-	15	TGCGCCAGCAGCTTGACGGGACAGATTAATTCACCCCTCCACTTT	CASSLTGQINSPLHF
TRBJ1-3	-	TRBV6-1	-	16	TGTGCCAGCAGTGAAGACATGGGGGGGGCCGGAAACACCATATATTTT	CASSEDMGGAGNTIYF
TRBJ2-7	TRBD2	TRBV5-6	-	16	TGTGCCAGCAGCTTGGTCCCCCTAGCGGGAGTAGAAGAGCAGTACTTC	CASSLVPLAGVEEQYF
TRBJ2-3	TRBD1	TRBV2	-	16	TGTGCCAGCAGTGAAGCCGGGGCAGGGGGCGCAGATACGCAGTATTTT	CASSEAGAGGADTQYF
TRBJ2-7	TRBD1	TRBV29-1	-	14	TGCAGCGTTGATGTGGGGACAGGGACCTACGAGCAGTACTTC	CSVDVGTGTYEQYF
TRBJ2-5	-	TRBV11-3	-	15	TGTGCCAGCAGCCCAGGCCTGAATTTAGGAGAGACCCAGTACTTC	CASSPGLNLGETQYF
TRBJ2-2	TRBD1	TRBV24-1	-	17	TGTGCCACCAGAGAGACAGGGGGCTCCCTGCACACCGGGGAGCTGTTTTTT	CATRETGGSLHTGELFF
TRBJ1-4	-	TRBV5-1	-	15	TGCGCCAGCAGGGCAGGGGTTAAGGAGAATGAAAAACTGTTTTTT	CASRAGVKENEKLFF
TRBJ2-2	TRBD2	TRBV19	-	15	TGTGCCAGTGGTTGGGGACTATCCAACACCGGGGAGCTGTTTTTT	CASGWGLSNTGELFF
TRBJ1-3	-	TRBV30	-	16	TGTGCCTGCAGGTTTATGACAGTTCGCTCTGGAAACACCATATATTTT	CACRFMTVRSGNTIYF
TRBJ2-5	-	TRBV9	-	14	TGTGCCAGCAGCCCCCCTGCGGGAACAGAGACCCAGTACTTC	CASSPPAGTETQYF
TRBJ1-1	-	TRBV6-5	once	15	TGTGCCAGCAGCCCGTGGGTGGAGATGAACACTGAAGCTTTCTTT	CASSPWVEMNTEAFF
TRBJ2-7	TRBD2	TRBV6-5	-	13	TGTGCCATCGGGACTAGCGGGTCTTACGAGCAGTACTTC	CAIGTSGSYEQYF
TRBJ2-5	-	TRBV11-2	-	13	TGTGCCAGCAGCTTAGGAGAAAAAGAGACCCAGTACTTC	CASSLGEKETQYF
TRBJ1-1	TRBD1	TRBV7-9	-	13	TGTGCCAGCAGCCTGCGACAGGGCGAGGGAGCTTTCTTT	CASSLRQGEGAFF
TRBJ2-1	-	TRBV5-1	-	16	TGCGCCAGCAGCTCCCGCCAGCGCTCCACCTACAATGAGCAGTTCTTC	CASSSRQRSTYNEQFF
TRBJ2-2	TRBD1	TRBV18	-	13	TGTGCCAGCTCCGGGACAGGCGACGGGGAGCTGTTTTTT	CASSGTGDGELFF
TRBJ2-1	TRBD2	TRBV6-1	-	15	TGTGCCAGCAGTGAGGCGGGAGGCTCCTACAATGAGCAGTTCTTC	CASSEAGGSYNEQFF
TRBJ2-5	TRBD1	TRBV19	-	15	TGTGCCAGTAGTACCCTGGGCAGGGGGCGTGAGACCCAGTACTTC	CASSTLGRGRETQYF
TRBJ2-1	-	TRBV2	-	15	TGTGCCAGCAGTGAGGTAGTTCCCTCCTACAATGAGCAGTTCTTC	CASSEVVPSYNEQFF
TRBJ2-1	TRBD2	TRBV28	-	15	TGTGCCAGCAGATCAAGTCTAGCGGACCCCACTGGGGAGTTCTTC	CASRSSLADPTGEFF
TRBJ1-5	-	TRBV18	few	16	TGTGCCAGCTCACCTCAGGACAGTCTCAGCAATCAGCCCCAGCATTTT	CASSPQDSLSNQPQHF
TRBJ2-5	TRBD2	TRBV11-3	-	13	TGTGCCAGCAGCTTTAGCGGGAGCGAGACCCAGTACTTC	CASSFSGSETQYF
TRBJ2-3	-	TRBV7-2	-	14	TGTGCCAGCAGCTTAGAGGAGGGGATGGATACGCAGTATTTT	CASSLEEGMDTQYF
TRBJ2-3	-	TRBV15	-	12	TGTGCCACCAGCAGACTAACAGATACGCAGTATTTT	CATSRLTDTQYF
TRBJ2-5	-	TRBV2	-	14	TGTGCCAGCAAGGATTTAGGGGCTGGGAAGACCCAGTACTTC	CASKDLGAGKTQYF
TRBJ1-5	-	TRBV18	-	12	TGTGCCAGCTCACCGGCGGGCCAGCCCCAGCATTTT	CASSPAGQPQHF
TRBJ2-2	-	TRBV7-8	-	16	TGTGCCAGCAGCCCCCCTTTGGGAGGTCACACCGGGGAGCTGTTTTTT	CASSPPLGGHTGELFF